Presented here are 20 T cell receptor beta chains from one specimen sequenced in a study of shared clonotypes between healthy human individuals. Produced via immunoSEQ multiplex PCR; TCRdb's table is partial and in-frame only. The sample has over a million clones; roughly 96% are singletons. Material: naive CD4+ T cells sorted from blood. Subset in this sample: CD45RA+ positively selected. The receptors were sampled from a man aged 30 to 39 in good health.

The chain employs TRBV7-2 and TRBJ1-4, with a tentative D call TRBD1 (5 bases). The V end was cut by 1 base, the J end by 8 bases, with 17 bases between. Germline loops: CDR1 SGHTA, CDR2 FQGNSA. The CDR3 covers 16 residues. The CDR3, as DNA: TGTGCCAGCAGCTTAGAATTGGTGGGGCTTGGGGAAAAACTGTTTTTT. It specifies CASSLELVGLGEKLFF.

This chain joins TRBV18 and TRBJ1-1, with no clear D. The CDR3 is 15 amino acids. The ends were cut back, 0 bases at V and 4 bases at J, with 12 bases in the middle. Per the germline V gene, CDR1 is KGHSH and CDR2 is LQKENI. The CDR3 nucleotides read TGTGCCAGCTCACCACCGGGCCAGATTACCACTGAAGCTTTCTTT. Translated, it gives CASSPPGQITTEAFF.

The chain uses TRBV11-2 and TRBJ2-2; D is unclear. The CDR3 is 15 residues long. In germline, CDR1 is SGHAT, CDR2 FQNNGV. V was clipped by 5 bases and J by 3 bases, with 13 bases between them. The CDR3, as DNA: TGTGCCAGCAGCCCGACGGCTGGGTACACCGGGGAGCTGTTTTTT. Protein product: CASSPTAGYTGELFF.

This clone was seen more than once but under ten times. In the same sample, other DNA sequences code for this CDR3. The chain joins TRBV28 to TRBJ2-7, with D unresolved. The CDR3 extends over 12 amino acids. Trimming shortened V by 5 bases and J by 4 bases, and 9 bases separated the two germline ends. Germline CDR1 reads MDHEN; CDR2 reads SYDVKM. Here the CDR3 reads CASSPHPYEQYF. The CDR3, as DNA: TGTGCCAGCAGTCCCCACCCTTACGAGCAGTACTTC. The complete variable domain, with remaining parts taken from reference TRBV28 and TRBJ2-7, reads DVKVTQSSRYLVKRTGEKVFLECVQDMDHENMFWYRQDPGLGLRLIYFSYDVKMKEKGDIPEGYSVSREKKERFSLILESASTNQTSMYLCASSPHPYEQYFGPGTRLTVT.

The chain has TRBV2 and TRBJ2-7, with D maybe TRBD1 (8 bases). Trimming removed 7 bases at V and 9 bases at J, with 16 bases between. The CDR3 spans 12 residues. The germline V gene encodes CDR1 SNHLY and CDR2 FYNNEI. CDR3 nucleotide sequence: TGTGCCAGCACTGGATACAGGGGGGGGCAGTACTTC. This translates into CASTGYRGGQYF.

Concerning this clone: Other DNA variants within this sample encode the same CDR3. The chain uses TRBV2 and TRBJ1-5, with D possibly matching TRBD1 (6 bases). This CDR3 region has 14 residues. Germline V lookup: CDR1 SNHLY, CDR2 FYNNEI. V was clipped by 4 bases and J by 4 bases, with 11 bases between them. CDR3 region: CASSVGGGNQPQHF. The CDR3 bases are TGTGCCAGCAGTGTGGGGGGCGGGAATCAGCCCCAGCATTTT.

This chain joins TRBV19 and TRBJ1-4; D remains unclear. CDR1 is LNHDA and CDR2 is SQIVND in the germline V gene (reference sequence). V gave up 3 bases and J gave up 7 bases, with 6 bases separating them. CDR3 size: 12 residues. Written as DNA, the CDR3 is TGTGCCAGTAGTATCATGGGTGAAAAACTGTTTTTT. Translated, it gives CASSIMGEKLFF.

The chain is built from TRBV11-2 and TRBJ1-4, with D possibly being TRBD1 (5 bases). CDR1 and CDR2 from the germline V gene are SGHAT and FQNNGV. V lost 0 bases and J 3 bases, leaving 8 bases between the germline ends. CDR3 length: 15 amino acids. CDR3 coding DNA: TGTGCCAGCAGCTTAGACGGGGGGTCTAATGAAAAACTGTTTTTT. Translation: CASSLDGGSNEKLFF. The full variable domain, rest sourced from reference TRBV11-2 and TRBJ1-4, is EAGVAQSPRYKIIEKRQSVAFWCNPISGHATLYWYQQILGQGPKLLIQFQNNGVVDDSQLPKDRFSAERLKGVDSTLKIQPAKLEDSAVYLCASSLDGGSNEKLFFGSGTQLSVL.

The chain joins TRBV7-8 to TRBJ1-3, with D unclear. The CDR3 covers 15 residues. Germline V gene data show CDR1 as SGHVS and CDR2 as FQNEAQ. Deletions cut 5 bases from V and 0 bases from J, with 11 bases between. The CDR3 here is CASSPVGSSGNTIYF. The CDR3 coding sequence is TGTGCCAGCAGCCCCGTTGGAAGCTCTGGAAACACCATATATTTT.

The V call is TRBV7-2, the J call TRBJ1-2, with 10 bases lining up with TRBD1. V shed 2 bases, J shed 5 bases, and the junction held 5 bases outside the gene matches. The CDR3 covers 15 residues. CDR1 and CDR2 (germline): SGHTA, FQGNSA. CDR3 region: CASSLLPGQGYGYTF. CDR3 DNA: TGTGCCAGCAGCTTACTTCCGGGACAGGGGTATGGCTACACCTTC. Full variable domain (rest looked up from reference TRBV7-2 and TRBJ1-2): GAGVSQSPSNKVTEKGKDVELRCDPISGHTALYWYRQSLGQGLEFLIYFQGNSAPDKSGLPSDRFSAERTGGSVSTLTIQRTQQEDSAVYLCASSLLPGQGYGYTFGSGTRLTVV.

The chain recombines TRBV5-1 with TRBJ2-1; D call uncertain. The V and J ends lost 6 bases and 0 bases respectively, with 13 bases between them. Germline V lookup: CDR1 SGHRS, CDR2 YFSETQ. The CDR3 contains 15 residues. CDR3 amino acids: CASTHDRSSYNEQFF. CDR3 sequence (DNA): TGCGCCAGCACTCACGACCGCAGCTCCTACAATGAGCAGTTCTTC.

This chain connects TRBV5-1 to TRBJ2-5; no clear D. The CDR3 runs to 15 residues. Germline V lookup: CDR1 SGHRS, CDR2 YFSETQ. The V end was cut by 1 base, the J end by 0 bases, with 10 bases between. CDR3 in amino acids: CASSLFRANQETQYF. The CDR3 DNA is TGCGCCAGCAGCTTGTTCCGGGCGAACCAAGAGACCCAGTACTTC.

The chain couples TRBV6-1 to TRBJ2-3; 8 bases match TRBD1. V was pared by 1 base and J by 5 bases, with 2 bases of the junction left unmatched. The germline V gene encodes CDR1 MNHNS and CDR2 SASEGT. The CDR3 contains 14 residues. The CDR3 spells CASSEGTGKDTQYF. Written as DNA, the CDR3 is TGTGCCAGCAGTGAAGGGACAGGGAAAGATACGCAGTATTTT.

V and J are TRBV2 and TRBJ2-2; 11 bases are shared with TRBD1. The CDR3 is 15 amino acids. Germline CDR1 is SNHLY and CDR2 is FYNNEI. V was clipped by 4 bases and J by 4 bases; unmatched bases: 2. This CDR3 is CASSGDRGSTGELFF. The DNA of the CDR3 is TGTGCCAGCAGTGGGGACAGGGGGTCCACCGGGGAGCTGTTTTTT. Looking up the rest from reference TRBV2 and TRBJ2-2 gives the full variable domain: EPEVTQTPSHQVTQMGQEVILRCVPISNHLYFYWYRQILGQKVEFLVSFYNNEISEKSEIFDDQFSVERPDGSNFTLKIRSTKLEDSAMYFCASSGDRGSTGELFFGEGSRLTVL.

This clone was observed once. This chain joins TRBV2 and TRBJ1-1; the D is unclear. Germline V gene data show CDR1 as SNHLY and CDR2 as FYNNEI. Trimming shortened V by 4 bases and J by 1 base, and 7 bases separated the two germline ends. The CDR3 covers 13 residues. The CDR3, as DNA: TGTGCCAGCAGTGCTTGGTCGAACACTGAAGCTTTCTTT. Amino acids: CASSAWSNTEAFF.

This clone has only a few counts. The chain is built from TRBV14 and TRBJ2-7, with D unresolved. Trimming removed 1 base at V and 6 bases at J, with 4 bases between. This CDR3 has 11 residues. Germline lookup yields CDR1 SGHDN and CDR2 FVKESK. The CDR3 reads CASSQAVEQYF. The CDR3, as DNA: TGTGCCAGCAGCCAAGCGGTCGAGCAGTACTTC.

The CDR3 DNA sequence: TGTGCCAGCAGTAAGTATAGCAATCAGCCCCAGCATTTT. This sequence encodes CASSKYSNQPQHF. J is TRBJ1-5 and V is TRBV6-1; D gene uncertain. Trimming took off 5 bases at V and 0 bases at J, with 5 bases between the two ends. Germline V CDR1 and CDR2: MNHNS, SASEGT. This CDR3 has 13 residues.

The chain recombines TRBV10-3 with TRBJ1-4, with D perhaps matching TRBD1 (6 bases). The germline V and J ends were trimmed by 0 bases and 7 bases, with 15 bases remaining between them. CDR3 length: 16 amino acids. Per germline, CDR1 ENHRY and CDR2 SYGVKD. The CDR3 bases are TGTGCCATCAGTGAGTCGAAGGGGGGACGGGGTGAAAAACTGTTTTTT. Translated: CAISESKGGRGEKLFF.

The rearrangement links TRBV15 to TRBJ1-5; D unclear. There are 16 residues in the CDR3. The germline V gene encodes CDR1 LNHNV and CDR2 YYDKDF (reference sequence). Trimming removed 1 base at V and 0 bases at J, with 10 bases between. DNA of the CDR3: TGTGCCACCAGCAGAGCTGGCAGTTATAGCAATCAGCCCCAGCATTTT. This sequence encodes CATSRAGSYSNQPQHF.

The chain has TRBV18 and TRBJ2-5; 10 nucleotides match TRBD1. The J segment lost 6 bases and the V segment lost 6 bases, leaving 7 bases of the junction unmatched. Germline CDR1 reads KGHSH; CDR2 reads LQKENI. The CDR3 sequence is 14 residues long. The CDR3 sequence: CASSQRQGAKTQYF. Here the CDR3 DNA reads TGTGCCAGCTCCCAAAGACAGGGGGCGAAGACCCAGTACTTC.